The 10 T cell receptor beta chains given below trace back to one sample, sequenced in a study of blood T cell repertoires in COVID-19. Data came from immunoSEQ multiplex PCR; TCRdb stores just in-frame clones and leaves some out. Seen here are about 160,000 clones, around four fifths observed once, and the top ten hold approximately 12%. Sequencing was performed on peripheral blood. The receptors here all came from a man in his 70s who had recovered from COVID-19.

The rearrangement links TRBV28 to TRBJ1-3, with no clear D. Trimming took 5 bases from V and 0 from J, leaving 11 bases between them. Germline-derived CDR1 and CDR2 are MDHEN and SYDVKM. The CDR3 is made up of 15 amino acids. CDR3 amino acids: CASSQPGSSGNTIYF. The DNA for the CDR3 is TGTGCCAGCAGTCAACCGGGTTCCTCTGGAAACACCATATATTTT.

V gene TRBV15 combines with J gene TRBJ2-7; TRBD2 matches 7 bases. Germline V gene sequence: CDR1 LNHNV, CDR2 YYDKDF (reference sequence). The CDR3 contains 18 residues. V lost 2 bases to trimming and J lost 2 bases; unmatched junction nucleotides: 15. CDR3 in DNA: TGTGCCACCAGCAGACCCCGAGGCGTGGCGGGAGAGACCTACGAGCAGTACTTC. As protein: CATSRPRGVAGETYEQYF. The whole variable domain, filled in from reference TRBV15 and TRBJ2-7, reads DAMVIQNPRYQVTQFGKPVTLSCSQTLNHNVMYWYQQKSSQAPKLLFHYYDKDFNNEADTPDNFQSRRPNTSFCFLDIRSPGLGDTAMYLCATSRPRGVAGETYEQYFGPGTRLTVT.

V and J are TRBV7-9 and TRBJ2-5, with D tentatively TRBD2 (5 bases). The CDR3 covers 13 residues. Germline V gives CDR1 SEHNR, CDR2 FQNEAQ (reference sequence). Trimming took off 0 bases at V and 4 bases at J, with 6 bases between the two ends. CDR3 residues: CASSLAGVETQYF. Written as DNA, the CDR3 is TGTGCCAGCAGCTTAGCGGGAGTAGAGACCCAGTACTTC.

J is TRBJ2-1 and V is TRBV9; D is perhaps TRBD1 (6 bases). Germline values: CDR1 SGDLS, CDR2 YYNGEE. The ends were cut back, 0 bases at V and 0 bases at J, with 10 bases in the middle. This CDR3 is built from 16 residues. The CDR3 DNA sequence: TGTGCCAGCAGCGTAGTGGGGACATACTCCTACAATGAGCAGTTCTTC. It translates to CASSVVGTYSYNEQFF.

This clone was seen ten or more times. The chain uses TRBV5-1 and TRBJ1-1, with TRBD1 matching over 8 bases. Germline values: CDR1 SGHRS, CDR2 YFSETQ. With V trimmed by 4 bases and J by 3 bases, 14 bases remained unmatched. The CDR3 covers 17 residues. As DNA, the CDR3 is TGCGCCAGCAGCACGGGGACAGGCCTACGGGTGTACACTGAAGCTTTCTTT. Translated, it gives CASSTGTGLRVYTEAFF.

The rearrangement uses TRBV7-2 and TRBJ2-3; TRBD2 is a possible D gene (5 bases). V gave up 5 bases and J gave up 6 bases, with 15 bases separating them. The germline gives CDR1 SGHTA, CDR2 FQGNSA. The CDR3 contains 14 residues. The CDR3 region is CASSLSGRLDTQYF. In DNA, the CDR3 is TGTGCCAGCAGCCTCTCGGGAAGGCTGGATACGCAGTATTTT.

The chain links TRBV6-5 to TRBJ1-1; a possible D gene is TRBD1 (5 bases). The germline gives CDR1 MNHEY, CDR2 SVGAGI. This CDR3 is built from 14 residues. The germline V and J ends were trimmed by 7 bases and 11 bases, with 23 bases remaining between them. This chain's CDR3 is CASTPWGRADKAFF. The CDR3 coding sequence is TGTGCCAGCACCCCATGGGGGAGGGCGGATAAGGCTTTCTTT.

This clone appeared a few times. The V gene is TRBV6-5, the J gene TRBJ1-2, with unresolved D. Germline values: CDR1 MNHEY, CDR2 SVGAGI. The CDR3 spans 12 residues. Deletions cut 7 bases from V and 7 bases from J, with 13 bases between. CDR3 amino acids: CASTSYGVGYTF. As DNA, the CDR3 is TGTGCCAGCACCTCTTACGGGGTTGGCTACACCTTC.

This sequence joins TRBV5-4 and TRBJ2-5; the match to TRBD1 covers 11 bases. The CDR3 length is 16 residues. After removal of 0 bases from V and 1 base from J, the junction contained 2 bases not matched to a gene. The germline V gene encodes CDR1 SGHNT and CDR2 YYREEE (reference sequence). This CDR3 is CASSLAGTGGQETQYF. The CDR3 region has the DNA TGTGCCAGCAGCTTGGCCGGGACAGGGGGCCAAGAGACCCAGTACTTC.

The CDR3 coding sequence is TGTGCCAGCTCACCGCTTCAGAGGGGGCGCCAAGAGACCCAGTACTTC. Residues: CASSPLQRGRQETQYF. The chain has TRBV18 and TRBJ2-5, with 7 bases fitting TRBD1. Per germline, CDR1 KGHSH and CDR2 LQKENI. This CDR3 comprises 16 residues. V trimming: 3 bases; J trimming: 1 base; junction bases outside the gene matches: 8.